Listed below are T cell receptor beta chains from one sample, sequenced in a study of regulatory T cells in long-lasting Graves disease. TCRdb ran MiXCR on the multiplex PCR reads and lists one entry per CDR3 protein. In the table there are a few hundred thousand distinct CDR3 sequences, around 16% of which are singletons. Separately, the same data were catalogued under a study of T cells in Graves' hyperthyroidism and ophthalmopathy.

This specimen was peripheral blood mononuclear cells (PBMCs), taken at new diagnosis, from a patient treated with antithyroid drugs. The source is a woman aged 40 to 55 with Graves disease. CDR3s include the opening cysteine and the closing phenylalanine or tryptophan. D genes are given only for firm matches.

>13|.|TRBV12-3/TRBV12-4|TRBJ2-7
CASSLDVGSEQYF
>16|.|TRBV24-1|TRBJ2-1
CATSDGRRGSYNEQFF
>13|.|TRBV30|TRBJ2-7
CAWSGGIYYEQYF
>15|.|TRBV11-2|TRBJ1-1
CASSLDPGLSTEAFF
>13|.|TRBV11-2|TRBJ2-3
CASSLGGADTQYF
>15|TRBD1|TRBV19|TRBJ2-1
CASSKGQGGIYEQFF
>11|.|TRBV29-1|TRBJ2-3
CSVELGDTQYF
>14|.|TRBV20-1|TRBJ2-7
CSARLAAPSYEQYF
>15|.|TRBV5-6|.
CASSPRGRGDNEQFF
>13|.|TRBV11-2|TRBJ1-1
CASSLYWRTEAFF
>13|TRBD1|TRBV10-3|TRBJ2-7
CAIRGTGSYEQYF
>19|.|TRBV28|TRBJ1-2
CASSPRGGAREEWDYGYTF
>14|TRBD1|TRBV27|TRBJ1-2
CASSGDRGLYGYTF
>13|.|TRBV6-2/TRBV6-3|TRBJ2-7
CASSYSARSEQYF
>13|.|TRBV6-5|TRBJ2-1
CASSYDYYNEQFF
>14|.|TRBV30|TRBJ1-2
CAWTDLRVNYGYTF
>16|.|TRBV27|TRBJ2-4
CASSLLGTGRQNIQYF
>14|.|TRBV7-3|TRBJ2-2
CASSLADRSGELFF
>14|.|TRBV6-1|TRBJ1-3
CASSDPTTGNTIYF
>23|TRBD1|TRBV6-2/TRBV6-3|TRBJ2-2
CASSIGTGARSGTEGTNTGELFF
>13|.|TRBV28|TRBJ1-5
CASSTSLNQPQHF
>15|TRBD1|TRBV15|TRBJ1-3
CATSWGQSSGNTIYF
>17|TRBD2|TRBV6-5|TRBJ2-1
CASSYGFGRASYNEQFF
>12|TRBD2|TRBV12-3/TRBV12-4|TRBJ2-3
CASRDLAGVKYF